This passage covers 4 T cell receptor beta chains from one sample sequenced in a study of blood T cell repertoires in COVID-19. Here immunoSEQ multiplex PCR was the method, and the copy in TCRdb shows in-frame clones only, minus some. The sample lists 450,000 to 500,000 clones; around 85% were seen once. What was sequenced was PBMCs or T cells enriched from blood (not recorded which). The origin of the receptors is an older woman who had recovered from COVID-19.

The rearrangement joins TRBV30 to TRBJ1-3, with D hard to call. Germline V gene lookup returns CDR1 GTSNPN and CDR2 SVGIG (reference sequence). The CDR3 sequence is 13 residues long. V shed 3 bases and J shed 0 bases, with 6 bases lying between them. CDR3 nucleotide sequence: TGTGCCTGGAGACGGTTCTCTGGAAACACCATATATTTT. It yields the protein CAWRRFSGNTIYF. Together with reference TRBV30 and TRBJ1-3, the CDR3 gives the full variable domain: SQTIHQWPATLVQPVGSPLSLECTVEGTSNPNLYWYRQAAGRGLQLLFYSVGIGQISSEVPQNLSASRPQDRQFILSSKKLLLSDSGFYLCAWRRFSGNTIYFGEGSWLTVV.

V gene TRBV7-9 combines with J gene TRBJ1-1; no clear D. The germline V and J ends were trimmed by 7 bases and 4 bases, with 13 bases remaining between them. The CDR3 loop spans 13 amino acids. Germline CDR1 reads SEHNR; CDR2 reads FQNEAQ (reference sequence). The CDR3 reads CASTQSGFTEAFF. DNA of the CDR3: TGTGCCAGCACCCAAAGCGGTTTCACTGAAGCTTTCTTT.

The V gene is TRBV15, the J gene TRBJ1-3; no definite D call. Germline V gene data show CDR1 as LNHNV and CDR2 as YYDKDF (reference sequence). Trimming stripped 3 bases from V and 3 bases from J, with 9 bases between. The CDR3 length is 14 residues. The CDR3, as DNA: TGTGCCACCAGCAGTGATCTCGGTGGAAACACCATATATTTT. It yields the protein CATSSDLGGNTIYF.

Turning to this clone: Mismatch with germline at one junction end may stem from a read error. The chain joins TRBV7-7 to TRBJ2-5; TRBD1 agrees at 10 bases. Germline lookup yields CDR1 SSHAT and CDR2 FNYEAQ (reference sequence). This CDR3 spans 15 amino acids. This CDR3 reads CASSFGQGERETQYF. In DNA form, the CDR3 reads TGTGCTAGCAGCTTCGGACAGGGGGAAAGAGAGACCCAGTACTTC.